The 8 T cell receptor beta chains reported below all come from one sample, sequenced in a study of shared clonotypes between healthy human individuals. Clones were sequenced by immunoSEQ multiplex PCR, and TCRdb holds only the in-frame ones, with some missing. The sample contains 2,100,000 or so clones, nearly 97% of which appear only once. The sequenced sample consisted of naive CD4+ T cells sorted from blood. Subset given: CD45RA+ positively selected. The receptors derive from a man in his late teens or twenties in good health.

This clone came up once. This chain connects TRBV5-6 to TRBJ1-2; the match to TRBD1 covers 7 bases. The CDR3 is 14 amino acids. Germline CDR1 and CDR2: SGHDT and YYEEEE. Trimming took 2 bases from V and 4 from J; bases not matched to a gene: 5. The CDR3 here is CASSLSGQFYGYTF. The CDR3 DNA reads TGTGCCAGCAGCTTATCGGGACAGTTCTATGGCTACACCTTC. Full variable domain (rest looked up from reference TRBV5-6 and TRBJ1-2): DAGVTQSPTHLIKTRGQQVTLRCSPKSGHDTVSWYQQALGQGPQFIFQYYEEEERQRGNFPDRFSGHQFPNYSSELNVNALLLGDSALYLCASSLSGQFYGYTFGSGTRLTVV.

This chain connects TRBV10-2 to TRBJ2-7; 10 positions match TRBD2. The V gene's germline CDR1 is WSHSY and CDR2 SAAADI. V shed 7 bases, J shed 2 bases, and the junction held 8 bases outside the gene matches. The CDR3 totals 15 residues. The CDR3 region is CASNPEAGGPYEQYF. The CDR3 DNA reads TGCGCCAGCAACCCCGAAGCGGGAGGGCCCTACGAGCAGTACTTC.

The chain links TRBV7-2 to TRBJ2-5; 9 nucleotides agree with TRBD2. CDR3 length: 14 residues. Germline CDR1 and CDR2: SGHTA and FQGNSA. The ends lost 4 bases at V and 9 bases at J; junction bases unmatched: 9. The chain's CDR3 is CASSSLAGPEAQYF. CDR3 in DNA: TGTGCCAGCAGCTCTCTAGCGGGGCCCGAGGCCCAGTACTTC.

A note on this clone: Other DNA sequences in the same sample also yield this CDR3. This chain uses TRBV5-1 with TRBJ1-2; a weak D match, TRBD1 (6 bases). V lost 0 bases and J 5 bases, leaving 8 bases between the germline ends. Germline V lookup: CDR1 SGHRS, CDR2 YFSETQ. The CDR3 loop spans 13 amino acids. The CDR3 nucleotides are TGCGCCAGCAGCTTGGTTCAGGGGTATGGCTACACCTTC. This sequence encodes CASSLVQGYGYTF.

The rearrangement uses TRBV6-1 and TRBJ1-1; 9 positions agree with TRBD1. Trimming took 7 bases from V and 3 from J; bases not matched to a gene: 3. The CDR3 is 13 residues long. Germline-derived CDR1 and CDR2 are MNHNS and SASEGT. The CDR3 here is CASTGQGDTEAFF. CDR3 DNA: TGTGCCAGCACGGGACAGGGTGACACTGAAGCTTTCTTT.

The CDR3 nucleotides are TGTGCCTGGACTCTTAGCACAGATACGCAGTATTTT. Protein sequence: CAWTLSTDTQYF. The chain combines TRBV30 with TRBJ2-3; D is unclear. V lost 4 bases to trimming and J lost 0 bases, with 5 bases between them. The CDR3 consists of 12 residues. The germline gives CDR1 GTSNPN, CDR2 SVGIG (reference sequence).

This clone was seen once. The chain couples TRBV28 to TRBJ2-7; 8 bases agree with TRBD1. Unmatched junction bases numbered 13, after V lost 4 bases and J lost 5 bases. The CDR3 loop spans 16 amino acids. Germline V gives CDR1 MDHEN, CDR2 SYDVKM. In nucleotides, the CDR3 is TGTGCCAGCAGTTATGTGTTGTGGCAGGGGGCGAACGAGCAGTACTTC. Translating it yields CASSYVLWQGANEQYF.

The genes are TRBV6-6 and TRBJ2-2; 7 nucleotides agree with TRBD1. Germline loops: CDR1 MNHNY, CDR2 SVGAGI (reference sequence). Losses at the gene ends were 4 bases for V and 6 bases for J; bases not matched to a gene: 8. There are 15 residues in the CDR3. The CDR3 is CASSWGTTGSGELFF. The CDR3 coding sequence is TGTGCCAGCAGTTGGGGAACGACAGGGTCCGGGGAGCTGTTTTTT.